This T cell receptor beta chain was sequenced in a study of shared clonotypes between healthy human individuals. Study details: The donor group consisted of two women and three men, aged 18 to 49. CD4 naive and memory got three plates each, CD8 naive two, CD8 memory one.

Study-wide results and limits: Generally, naive subsets (rather than memory subsets) showed larger estimated richness. Non-shared clonotypes showed lower generation probabilities than clonotypes common to all four donors.

Terminally differentiated effector memory CD45RA+ cells were excluded from the naive CD8 cells, which were CD45RO-negative and positively selected for CCR7. Comment on this clone: The antigen is not known.

Repertoires were generated with immunoSEQ multiplex PCR, while TCRdb's copy carries only in-frame clones and drops some. The repertoire consists of 550,000 to 600,000 clones, with roughly 98% occurring once and the leading ten covering 0.3%. Between the trimmed V and J ends, which lost 3 bases and 3 bases, there was a span of 14 bases. CDR1 and CDR2 (germline): SGHVS, FNYEAQ. The CDR3 runs to 16 residues. Sequences were obtained from naive CD8+ T cells sorted from blood. This sequence originates from a man between 25 and 39 years old in good health. V is TRBV7-6 and J is TRBJ2-2; D ambiguous. The CDR3 nucleotides read TGTGCCAGCAGCTTGAGCCCACTCGGTTACACCGGGGAGCTGTTTTTT. It translates to CASSLSPLGYTGELFF.